This TCR beta chain was found in a study of neoadjuvant anti-PD-1 for oral cavity cancer. Assay used: immunoSEQ multiplex PCR; TCRdb lists only in-frame clones, some missing. The sample records about 13,000 clones, around 70% being singletons. Noted time point: after neoadjuvant nivolumab, at surgical resection. Cohort: HPV-negative, locally advanced oral cavity squamous cell carcinoma patients. Concerning this clone: The DNA is left out, because the CDR3 cannot be placed on it with certainty; the CDR3 is given as TCRdb lists it.

A total of 15 residues make up the CDR3, ends included. Germline V CDR1 and CDR2: LNHDA, SQIVND (reference sequence). The source is a person aged 35-80 years with oral cavity squamous cell carcinoma. This rearrangement joins TRBV19 to TRBJ1-5. Material: PBMCs, obtained after nivolumab (anti-PD-1) treatment. This CDR3 reads CASSTSGLENQPQHF.